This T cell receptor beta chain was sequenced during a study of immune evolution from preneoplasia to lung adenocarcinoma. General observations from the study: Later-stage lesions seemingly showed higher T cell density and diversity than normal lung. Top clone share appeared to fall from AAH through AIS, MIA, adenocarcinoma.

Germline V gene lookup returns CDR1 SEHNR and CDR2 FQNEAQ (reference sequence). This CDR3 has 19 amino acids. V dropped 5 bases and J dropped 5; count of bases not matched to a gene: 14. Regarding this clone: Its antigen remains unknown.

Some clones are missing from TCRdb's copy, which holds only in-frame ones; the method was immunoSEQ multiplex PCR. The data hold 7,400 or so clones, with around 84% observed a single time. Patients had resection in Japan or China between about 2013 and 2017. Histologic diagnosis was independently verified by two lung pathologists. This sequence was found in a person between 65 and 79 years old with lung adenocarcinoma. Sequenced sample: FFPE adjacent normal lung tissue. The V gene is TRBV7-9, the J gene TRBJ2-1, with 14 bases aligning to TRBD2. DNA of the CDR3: TGTGCCAGCAGCACAACGACTAGCGGGAGGGCCAGGGTTAACAATGAGCAGTTCTTC. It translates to CASSTTTSGRARVNNEQFF.